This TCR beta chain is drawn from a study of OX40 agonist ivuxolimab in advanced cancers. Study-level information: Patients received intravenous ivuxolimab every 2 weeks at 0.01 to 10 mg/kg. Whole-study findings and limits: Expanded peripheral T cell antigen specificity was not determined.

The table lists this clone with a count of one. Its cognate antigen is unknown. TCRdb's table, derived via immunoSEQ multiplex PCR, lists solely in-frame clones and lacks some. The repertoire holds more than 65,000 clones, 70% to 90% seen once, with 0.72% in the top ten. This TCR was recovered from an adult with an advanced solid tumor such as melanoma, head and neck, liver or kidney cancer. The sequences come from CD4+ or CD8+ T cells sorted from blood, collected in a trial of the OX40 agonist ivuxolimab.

CDR3 nucleotide sequence: TGTGCCAGCAGCCAGCAGGGGGTAGGCGGGGAGCTGTTTTTT. Amino acid sequence: CASSQQGVGGELFF. The V gene is TRBV7-2, the J gene TRBJ2-2, with 7 nucleotides matching TRBD1. Unmatched junction bases numbered 7, after V lost 5 bases and J lost 7 bases. The CDR3 spans 14 residues. Germline loops: CDR1 SGHTA, CDR2 FQGNSA.